A single T cell receptor beta chain is shown here with its context. This receptor's antigen is unknown. Base qualities were left out, and no much larger clone turns up one base away. These data belong to a study of T cell repertoires in ileal Crohn's disease (dated by TCRdb to the late 2010s). Regarding the study in general: The median duration of disease was approximately 7.9 years, and at the time of surgery around 40% of patients were active smokers. Every patient underwent surgery because of a complication, which was stricturing disease in 61% of cases and penetrating disease in roughly 39%. About half of the patients received postoperative therapy: about a dozen received thiopurines and roughly 17 received anti-TNF agents. A prospective multicentre cohort supplied the 50 or so Crohn's disease patients whose TCR repertoires were analysed. The study was conducted in parallel with a multicentre cohort built to find predictors of early endoscopic recurrence after ileocolonic resection. Endoscopic postoperative recurrence was defined by a Rutgeerts score above i0. A total of around 150 mucosal samples from approximately 60 patients were sequenced, with samples obtained at several locations on the surgical specimen and at postoperative endoscopy.

Five hundred nanograms of biopsy DNA per sample were submitted for commercial TCRB immunosequencing. A two-step, amplification bias-controlled multiplex PCR was used by Adaptive Biotechnology to amplify CDR3 regions from genomic DNA. Primers covering every V and J gene segment were used in the first PCR, while barcodes and Illumina adapters were added in the second PCR. CDR3 libraries were sequenced on an Illumina instrument. The paper's processing steps were these. The analysis used both the pipelines supplied by the vendor and custom analysis of the raw data in R/Bioconductor with R version 3.3.0. Clonality, ranging from 0 to 1, was calculated as the inverse of the normalised Shannon entropy of all productive clones. The repertoire share taken up by the top 100 clones defined high-frequency clones, and only clones that passed a 95% confidence test were kept. The Simpson index measured repertoire diversity, and the Morisita-Horn index measured overlap between samples. TCRdb took this table from immuneACCESS and kept in-frame rearrangements with V and J called. Such tables lack part of the clones; where checked against another copy, unresolved V genes explain under half of the gap, and the rest is unexplained. The DNA was the basis for D and trimming; V, J and clone size are from that table. Across this sample there are over 3,500 clones, with 70% to 80% seen only once. The ten largest make up 20% to 25% of the sample.

From its cysteine to its phenylalanine, the CDR3 spans 13 amino acids. Only the CDR3 DNA is retained, 39 bases long and in frame from the first base. Trimming accounts for 5 bases at V and 7 bases at J, while the number of junction bases matched to no gene is 7. According to the germline V gene, CDR1 reads MNHNS and CDR2 reads SASEGT. To be eligible, patients had to be adults with ileal or ileocolonic Crohn's disease and an indication for ileocolonic resection. Whole ileal mucosal biopsies were kept frozen at -80 degrees C prior to DNA extraction. Genomic DNA was extracted from frozen whole biopsies with a TRizol-based method and quantified on a NanoDrop 2000 spectrophotometer. General findings and caveats noted by the study authors: Compared with CD4 T cells, sorted CD8 T cells contained more high-frequency clones, which suggests that the mucosal expansions were mostly CD8. Mucosal CD4 and CD8 T cells were sorted and sequenced only in a subgroup of patients, whose size was not stated. Higher percentages of high-frequency clones at the time of surgery were linked to endoscopic recurrence, and every patient with clonality above 26.8% (18/57) had recurrence. Compared with non-smokers, patients who were active smokers at surgery showed a significantly higher proportion of clonal expansions (about 27% vs 20%, p=0.02).

The receptor's source is an adult with Crohn's disease. Sequences were obtained from ileal tissue. The receptor chain draws on TRBV6-1 and TRBJ1-2; 7 nucleotides in the junction match TRBD1. The nucleotide sequence reads as follows: TGTGCCAGCAGTAAAGACAGGGTCGGTGGCTACACCTTC. It codes for CASSKDRVGGYTF.